These T cell receptor beta chains were read from a single sample in a study of blood T cell repertoires in COVID-19. Measured with immunoSEQ multiplex PCR; TCRdb has only the in-frame clones, and not every one. The sample contains under 200,000 clones, approximately 84% of which appear only once. The sequenced sample was peripheral blood. The source is a man younger than 30 with active or convalescent COVID-19. Each CDR3 is given with its conserved first and last residue. The D gene is left open where the match is weak. Size is stated for part of the rows, as once, few or many counts, or as a class when the clone is expanded.

TRBV7-6,TRBJ2-3,.,.,TGTGCCAGCAGCCCCCAGGGGAGCAGCACAGATACGCAGTATTTT,CASSPQGSSTDTQYF
TRBV4-3,TRBJ1-6,.,.,TGCGCCAGCAGCCAAGCCGGGGCGGACAGACATAATTCACCCCTCCACTTT,CASSQAGADRHNSPLHF
TRBV15,TRBJ1-2,.,TRBD1,TGTGCCACCAGCAGAGTTACAGGGGTTAGCTATGGCTACACCTTC,CATSRVTGVSYGYTF
TRBV9,TRBJ2-7,few,TRBD2,TGTGCCAGCAGCGTGGAACCGACTAGCTCGGCCGAGCAGTACTTC,CASSVEPTSSAEQYF
TRBV9,TRBJ2-3,.,.,TGTGCCAGCAGCGTTTTTCCCAGGGGCGCGGGGGACACAGATACGCAGTATTTT,CASSVFPRGAGDTDTQYF
TRBV12-3/TRBV12-4,TRBJ2-7,few,.,TGTGCCAGCAGTTCCCCCTCCCGGCGGCGGTACTTC,CASSSPSRRRYF
TRBV19,TRBJ2-7,.,.,TGTGCCAGTAGTATAAGCTCTCGGGACGAGCAGTACTTC,CASSISSRDEQYF
TRBV7-9,TRBJ1-6,.,.,TGTGCCAGCAGCTTGGAGGGCCCAAATGCCCTCCACTTT,CASSLEGPNALHF
TRBV5-4,TRBJ2-3,.,.,TGTGCCAGCAGCTTGGTAACAGGGAGTGATACGCAGTATTTT,CASSLVTGSDTQYF
TRBV5-1,TRBJ2-3,.,TRBD2,TGCGCCAGCAGCTCGAGGACTAGCGGGAGTACAGATACGCAGTATTTT,CASSSRTSGSTDTQYF
TRBV19,TRBJ1-2,once,TRBD1,TGTGCCAGTAACCAGGACAGGGGCTATGGCTACACCTTC,CASNQDRGYGYTF
TRBV6-5,TRBJ2-3,.,.,TGTGCCAGCAGTATAGCAGATACGCAGTATTTT,CASSIADTQYF
TRBV9,TRBJ2-7,.,.,TGTGCCAGCAGCCCTGGGGACATCCCCTACGAGCAGTACTTC,CASSPGDIPYEQYF
TRBV7-8,TRBJ1-3,.,TRBD1,TGTGCCAGCAGCACACGGACAGGGTCGTGGGGAAACACCATATATTTT,CASSTRTGSWGNTIYF
TRBV9,TRBJ2-2,.,.,TGTGCCAGCAATGGGGGCCCGAACACCGGGGAGCTGTTTTTT,CASNGGPNTGELFF
TRBV18,TRBJ2-5,.,.,TGTGCCAGCTCACCACCCGGGGTCCAGCCCAAAGAGACCCAGTACTTC,CASSPPGVQPKETQYF
TRBV3-1/TRBV3-2,TRBJ2-5,.,.,TGTGCCAGCAGCCAAGGTACCAGGGGACAAGAGACCCAGTACTTC,CASSQGTRGQETQYF
TRBV7-3,TRBJ2-1,.,.,TGTGCCAGCAGCTTGGGGGCTTACAATGAGCAGTTCTTC,CASSLGAYNEQFF
TRBV5-4,TRBJ2-1,.,.,TGTGCCAGCAGCCCTGAACTAAGCAATGAGCAGTTCTTC,CASSPELSNEQFF
TRBV18,TRBJ2-5,.,.,TGTGCCAGCTCGCCGCAGGAGACCCAGTACTTC,CASSPQETQYF
TRBV10-3,TRBJ1-4,few,TRBD1,TGTGCCATCAGTGATAGTGGGACAGGGAGTGAAAAACTGTTTTTT,CAISDSGTGSEKLFF
TRBV6-1,TRBJ2-1,many,.,TGTGCCAGCAGTGAATCCCCTAGCGACCGTTACAATGAGCAGTTCTTC,CASSESPSDRYNEQFF
TRBV12-5,TRBJ2-7,.,TRBD2,TGTGCTAGTGGTCCCCCTAGCGGGGAGCAGTACTTC,CASGPPSGEQYF
TRBV19,TRBJ2-5,.,.,TGTGCCAGTACGGAGGGCGGTTGGTCGGAGACCCAGTACTTC,CASTEGGWSETQYF
TRBV11-2,TRBJ1-6,.,TRBD1,TGTGCCAGCAGCTCTAGGGAGACAGGGTACAATTCACCCCTCCACTTT,CASSSRETGYNSPLHF
TRBV19,TRBJ1-6,few,.,TGTGCCAGTGCAGGGAAATATAATTCACCCCTCCACTTT,CASAGKYNSPLHF
TRBV19,TRBJ2-2,.,TRBD1,TGTGCCAGTAGTAGAGCGACAGGGGCGAACACCGGGGAGCTGTTTTTT,CASSRATGANTGELFF
TRBV5-1,TRBJ2-3,.,.,TGCGCCAGCAGCATCGGCAGGAACACAGATACGCAGTATTTT,CASSIGRNTDTQYF
TRBV23-1,TRBJ1-2,.,TRBD1,TGCGCCAGCAGTCACTCCGGGACAGGGATTGGCTACACCTTC,CASSHSGTGIGYTF
TRBV20-1,TRBJ2-1,.,.,TGCAGTGCTAGTCAACAAGGAGGGTGGTCCTACAATGAGCAGTTCTTC,CSASQQGGWSYNEQFF
TRBV5-5,TRBJ1-2,.,.,TGTGCCAGCAGCTTTGACAGATTCTATGGCTACACCTTC,CASSFDRFYGYTF
TRBV21-1,TRBJ1-2,.,.,TGTGCCAGCAGCAAAGTGCACAGGGGGGGCTATGGCTACACCTTC,CASSKVHRGGYGYTF
TRBV15,TRBJ2-1,.,.,TGTGCCACCAGTTATGATCGCAGGAACTACAATGAGCAGTTCTTC,CATSYDRRNYNEQFF
TRBV6-6,TRBJ2-7,.,TRBD2,TGTGCCAGCAGTCAAGGACTCGCGCGGGGGTACGAGCAGTACTTC,CASSQGLARGYEQYF
TRBV18,TRBJ2-4,.,.,TGTGCCAGCTCTTTTTCGGGGGGCCTTGAAAACATTCAGTACTTC,CASSFSGGLENIQYF
TRBV19,TRBJ2-3,.,TRBD2,TGTGCCAGTAGTCCCGGGACTAGCGGAACAGATACGCAGTATTTT,CASSPGTSGTDTQYF
TRBV11-2,TRBJ1-2,.,TRBD1,TGTGCCAGCAGCCCCGGGACAGATGGCTACACCTTC,CASSPGTDGYTF